Included here is one T cell receptor (beta chain) sequence, with context. Its antigen is still unknown. The data were obtained in a study of shared clonotypes between healthy human individuals. Template for every sorted-subset replicate PCR totaled approximately 0.2 ug DNA, about 30,000 T cell genomes. The repertoire was sequenced with immunoSEQ multiplex PCR; TCRdb's copy has only in-frame clones and lacks some. The sample records some 2,000,000 clones, 85% to 95% being singletons. The V gene lost 4 bases and the J gene lost 4 bases, with 15 bases spanning the gap. Germline V lookup: CDR1 LGHNA, CDR2 YSLEER. CDR3 length equals 15 residues. Points from the study as a whole: Clonotypes that were shared across four donors made up around 5% of naive CD4 clonotypes. An expected dependence of interdonor clonotype sharing on sequencing depth was noted. Memory subsets generally showed smaller estimated richness than naive subsets did.

Sequenced input: naive CD4+ T cells sorted from blood. Noted subset: CD45RA+ positively selected. The TCR originated in a man between 18 and 35 years old in good health. The rearrangement joins TRBV4-3 to TRBJ2-3, with a possible D match to TRBD2 (5 bases). CDR3 DNA: TGCGCCAGCAGCCCCCGAGGGAAGGTCCCAGATACGCAGTATTTT. Protein product: CASSPRGKVPDTQYF.